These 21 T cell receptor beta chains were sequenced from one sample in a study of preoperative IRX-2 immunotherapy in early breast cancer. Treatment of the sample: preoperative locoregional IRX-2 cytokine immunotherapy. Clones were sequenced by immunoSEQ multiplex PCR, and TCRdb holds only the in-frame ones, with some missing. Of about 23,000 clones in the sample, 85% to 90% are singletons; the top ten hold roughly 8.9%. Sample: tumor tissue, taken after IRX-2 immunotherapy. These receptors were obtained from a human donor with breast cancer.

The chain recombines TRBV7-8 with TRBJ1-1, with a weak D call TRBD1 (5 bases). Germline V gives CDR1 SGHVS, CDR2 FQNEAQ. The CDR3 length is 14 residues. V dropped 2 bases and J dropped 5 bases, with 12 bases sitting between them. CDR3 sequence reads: CASSLQGVGTEAFF. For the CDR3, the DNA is TGTGCCAGCAGCTTACAGGGAGTTGGTACTGAAGCTTTCTTT.

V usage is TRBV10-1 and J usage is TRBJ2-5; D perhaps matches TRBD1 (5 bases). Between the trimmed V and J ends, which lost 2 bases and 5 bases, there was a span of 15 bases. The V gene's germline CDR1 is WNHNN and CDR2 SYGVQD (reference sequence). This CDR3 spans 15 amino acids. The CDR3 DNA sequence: TGCGCCAGCAGTGAGCAAGGGGCCGGTAGGGAGACCCAGTACTTC. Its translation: CASSEQGAGRETQYF.

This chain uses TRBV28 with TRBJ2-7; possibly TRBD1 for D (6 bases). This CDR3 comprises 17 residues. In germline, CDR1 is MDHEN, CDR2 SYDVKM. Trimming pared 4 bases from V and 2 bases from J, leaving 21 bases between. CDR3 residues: CASSSANPIRDTYEQYF. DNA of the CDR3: TGTGCCAGCAGTTCGGCAAATCCCATTAGGGACACCTACGAGCAGTACTTC.

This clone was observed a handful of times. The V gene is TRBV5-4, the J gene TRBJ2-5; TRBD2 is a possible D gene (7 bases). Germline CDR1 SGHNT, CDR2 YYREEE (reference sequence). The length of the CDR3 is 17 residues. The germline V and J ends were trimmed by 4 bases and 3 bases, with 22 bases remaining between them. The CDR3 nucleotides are TGTGCCAGCAGCCCCCCGCGGGGGCGGGAGAAGGAAGAGACCCAGTACTTC. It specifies CASSPPRGREKEETQYF.

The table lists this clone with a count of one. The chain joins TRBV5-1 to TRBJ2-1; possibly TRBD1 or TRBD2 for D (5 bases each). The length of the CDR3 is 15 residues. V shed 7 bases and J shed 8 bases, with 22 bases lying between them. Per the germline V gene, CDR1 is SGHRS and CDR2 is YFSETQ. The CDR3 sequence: CASGELGTRRDEQFF. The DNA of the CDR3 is TGCGCCAGCGGCGAGTTAGGGACCCGGCGGGATGAGCAGTTCTTC.

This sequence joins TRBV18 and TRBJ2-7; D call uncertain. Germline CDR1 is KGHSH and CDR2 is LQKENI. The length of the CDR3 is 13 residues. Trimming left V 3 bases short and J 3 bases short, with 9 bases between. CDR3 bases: TGTGCCAGCTCACCGGGCCTTCGCTACGAGCAGTACTTC. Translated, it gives CASSPGLRYEQYF.

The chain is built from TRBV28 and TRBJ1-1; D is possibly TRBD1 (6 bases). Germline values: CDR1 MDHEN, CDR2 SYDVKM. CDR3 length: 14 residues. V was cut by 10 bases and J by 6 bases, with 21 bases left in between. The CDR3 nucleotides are TGTGCCATTGGGGTGGCAGGGGCTGTTTCTGAAGCTTTCTTT. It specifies CAIGVAGAVSEAFF.

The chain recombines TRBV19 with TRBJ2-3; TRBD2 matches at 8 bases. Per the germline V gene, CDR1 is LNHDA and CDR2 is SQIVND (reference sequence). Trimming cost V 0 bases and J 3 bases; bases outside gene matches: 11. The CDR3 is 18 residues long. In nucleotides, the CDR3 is TGTGCCAGTAGTATAGATTTGGAGGGCGGGGGGTCGACAGATACGCAGTATTTT. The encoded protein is CASSIDLEGGGSTDTQYF.

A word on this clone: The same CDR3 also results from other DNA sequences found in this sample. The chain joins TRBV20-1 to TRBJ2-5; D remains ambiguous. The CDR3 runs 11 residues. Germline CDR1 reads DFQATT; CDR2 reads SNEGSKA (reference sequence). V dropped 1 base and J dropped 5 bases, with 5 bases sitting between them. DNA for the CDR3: TGCAGTGCTAGAGTGGGGGAGACCCAGTACTTC. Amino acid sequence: CSARVGETQYF.

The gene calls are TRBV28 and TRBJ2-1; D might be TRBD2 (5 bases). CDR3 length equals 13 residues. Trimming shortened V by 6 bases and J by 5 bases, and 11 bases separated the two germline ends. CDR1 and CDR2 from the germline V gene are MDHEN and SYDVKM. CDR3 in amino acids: CASREARNNEQFF. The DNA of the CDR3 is TGTGCCAGCAGGGAGGCACGGAACAATGAGCAGTTCTTC.

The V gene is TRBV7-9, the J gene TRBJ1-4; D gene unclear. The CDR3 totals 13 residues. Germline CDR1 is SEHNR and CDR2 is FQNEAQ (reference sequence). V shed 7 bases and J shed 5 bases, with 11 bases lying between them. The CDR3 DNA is TGTGCCAGCACCTCCGGCGGGAATGAAAAACTGTTTTTT. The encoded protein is CASTSGGNEKLFF.

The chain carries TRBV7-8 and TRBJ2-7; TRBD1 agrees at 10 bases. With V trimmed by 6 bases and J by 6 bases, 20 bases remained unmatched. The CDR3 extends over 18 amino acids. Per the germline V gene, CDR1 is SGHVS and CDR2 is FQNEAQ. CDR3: CASSLSGTGALGGSEQYF. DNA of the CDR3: TGTGCCAGCAGTTTATCCGGGACAGGGGCCCTTGGAGGATCCGAGCAGTACTTC.

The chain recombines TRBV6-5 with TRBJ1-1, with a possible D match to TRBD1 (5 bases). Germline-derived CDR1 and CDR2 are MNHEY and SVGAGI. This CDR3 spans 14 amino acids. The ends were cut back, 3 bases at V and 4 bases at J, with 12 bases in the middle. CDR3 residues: CASSYGGRVTEAFF. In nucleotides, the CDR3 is TGTGCCAGCAGTTATGGGGGGAGGGTCACTGAAGCTTTCTTT.

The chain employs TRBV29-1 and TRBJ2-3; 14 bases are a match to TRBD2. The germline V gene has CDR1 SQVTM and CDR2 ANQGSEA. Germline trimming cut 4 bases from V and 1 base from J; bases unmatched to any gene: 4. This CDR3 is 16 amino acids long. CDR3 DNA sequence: TGCAGCGTTGGCCCGGGACTAGCGGGAGGCACAGATACGCAGTATTTT. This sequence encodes CSVGPGLAGGTDTQYF.

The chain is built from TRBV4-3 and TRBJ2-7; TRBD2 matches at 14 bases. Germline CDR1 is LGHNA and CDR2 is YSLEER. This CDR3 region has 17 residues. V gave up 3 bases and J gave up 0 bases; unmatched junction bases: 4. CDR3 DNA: TGCGCCAGCAGCCAGGGACTAGCGGGGGCAAACTCCTACGAGCAGTACTTC. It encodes CASSQGLAGANSYEQYF.

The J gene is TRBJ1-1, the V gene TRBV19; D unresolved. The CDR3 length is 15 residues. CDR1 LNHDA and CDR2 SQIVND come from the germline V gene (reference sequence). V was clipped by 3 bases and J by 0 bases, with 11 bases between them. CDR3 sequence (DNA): TGTGCCAGTAGTATGTACAGCCCCATGAACACTGAAGCTTTCTTT. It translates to CASSMYSPMNTEAFF.

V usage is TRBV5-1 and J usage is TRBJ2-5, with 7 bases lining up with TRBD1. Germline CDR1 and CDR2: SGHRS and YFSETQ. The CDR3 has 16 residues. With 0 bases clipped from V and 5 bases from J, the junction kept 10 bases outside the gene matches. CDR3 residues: CASSLEPTGVGETQYF. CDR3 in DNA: TGCGCCAGCAGCTTGGAACCTACAGGGGTTGGGGAGACCCAGTACTTC.

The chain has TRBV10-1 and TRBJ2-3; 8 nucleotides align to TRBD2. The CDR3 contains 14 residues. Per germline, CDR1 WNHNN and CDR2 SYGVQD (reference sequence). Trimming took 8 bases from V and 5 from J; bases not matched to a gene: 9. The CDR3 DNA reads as TGCGCCAGCGATCCCGGGGGGGCAGGAGATACGCAGTATTTT. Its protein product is CASDPGGAGDTQYF.

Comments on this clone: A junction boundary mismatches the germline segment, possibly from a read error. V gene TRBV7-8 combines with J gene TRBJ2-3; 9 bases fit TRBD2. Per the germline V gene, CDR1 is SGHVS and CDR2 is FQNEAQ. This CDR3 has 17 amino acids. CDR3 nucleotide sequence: TGTGTCAGCAGCTCTCACTATAGCGGGGGAATGGCAGATACGCAGTATTTT. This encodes CVSSSHYSGGMADTQYF.

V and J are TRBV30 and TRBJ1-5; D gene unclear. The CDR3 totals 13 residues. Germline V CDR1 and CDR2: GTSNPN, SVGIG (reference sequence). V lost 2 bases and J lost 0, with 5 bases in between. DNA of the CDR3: TGTGCCTGGAGTCGGGATAGCAATCAGCCCCAGCATTTT. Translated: CAWSRDSNQPQHF.

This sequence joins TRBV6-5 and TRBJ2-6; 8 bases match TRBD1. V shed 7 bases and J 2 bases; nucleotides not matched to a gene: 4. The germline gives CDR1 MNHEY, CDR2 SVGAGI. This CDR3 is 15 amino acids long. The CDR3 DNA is TGTGCCAGCATTTCAGGGGGCGCTGGGGCCAACGTCCTGACTTTC. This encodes CASISGGAGANVLTF.